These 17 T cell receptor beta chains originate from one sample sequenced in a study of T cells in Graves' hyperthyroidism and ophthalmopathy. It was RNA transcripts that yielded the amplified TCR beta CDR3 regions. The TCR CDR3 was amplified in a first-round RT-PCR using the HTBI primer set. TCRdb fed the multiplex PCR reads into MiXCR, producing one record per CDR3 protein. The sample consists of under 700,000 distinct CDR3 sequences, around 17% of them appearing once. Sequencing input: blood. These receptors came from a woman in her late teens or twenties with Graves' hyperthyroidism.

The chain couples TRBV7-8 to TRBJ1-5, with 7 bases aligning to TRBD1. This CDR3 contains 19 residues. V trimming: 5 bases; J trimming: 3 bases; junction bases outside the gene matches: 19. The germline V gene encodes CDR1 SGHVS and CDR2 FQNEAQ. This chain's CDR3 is CASSPETGSFALVNQPQHF. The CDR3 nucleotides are TGTGCCAGCAGCCCCGAGACAGGGTCATTTGCTTTGGTCAATCAGCCCCAGCATTTT.

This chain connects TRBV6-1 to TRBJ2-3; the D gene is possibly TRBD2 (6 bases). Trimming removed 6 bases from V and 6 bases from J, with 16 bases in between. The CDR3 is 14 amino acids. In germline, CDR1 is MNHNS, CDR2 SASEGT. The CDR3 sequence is CASSTWDSPDTQYF. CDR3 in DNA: TGTGCCAGCAGCACCTGGGACTCCCCGGATACGCAGTATTTT.

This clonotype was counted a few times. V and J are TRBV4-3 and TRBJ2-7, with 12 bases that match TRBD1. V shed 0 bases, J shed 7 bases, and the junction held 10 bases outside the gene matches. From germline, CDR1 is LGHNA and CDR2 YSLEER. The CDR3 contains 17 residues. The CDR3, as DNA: TGCGCCAGCAGCCAAGATCGTGGGGGACAGGGGGCAGAGGAGCAGTACTTC. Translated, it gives CASSQDRGGQGAEEQYF.

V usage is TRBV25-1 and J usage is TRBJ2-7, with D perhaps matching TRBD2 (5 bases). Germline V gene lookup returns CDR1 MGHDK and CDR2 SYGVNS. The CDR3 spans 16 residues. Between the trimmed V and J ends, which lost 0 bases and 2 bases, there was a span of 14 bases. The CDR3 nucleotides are TGTGCCAGCAGTGAATACCCCGGGTCGGGGACCTACGAGCAGTACTTC. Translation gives CASSEYPGSGTYEQYF.

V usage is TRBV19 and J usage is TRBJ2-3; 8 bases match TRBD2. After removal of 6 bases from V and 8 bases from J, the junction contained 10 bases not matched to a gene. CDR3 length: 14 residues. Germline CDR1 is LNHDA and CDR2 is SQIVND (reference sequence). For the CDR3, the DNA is TGTGCCAGTAGCCCACTAGCGGCTCGGGGTACGCAGTATTTT. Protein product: CASSPLAARGTQYF. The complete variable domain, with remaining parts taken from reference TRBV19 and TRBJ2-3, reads DGGITQSPKYLFRKEGQNVTLSCEQNLNHDAMYWYRQDPGQGLRLIYYSQIVNDFQKGDIAEGYSVSREKKESFPLTVTSAQKNPTAFYLCASSPLAARGTQYFGPGTRLTVL.

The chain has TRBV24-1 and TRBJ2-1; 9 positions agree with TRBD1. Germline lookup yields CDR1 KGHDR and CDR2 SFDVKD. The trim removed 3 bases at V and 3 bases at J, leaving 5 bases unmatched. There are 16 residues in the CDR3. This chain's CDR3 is CATSDNRDRDYNEQFF. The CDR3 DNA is TGTGCCACCAGTGATAACCGGGACAGGGACTACAATGAGCAGTTCTTC.

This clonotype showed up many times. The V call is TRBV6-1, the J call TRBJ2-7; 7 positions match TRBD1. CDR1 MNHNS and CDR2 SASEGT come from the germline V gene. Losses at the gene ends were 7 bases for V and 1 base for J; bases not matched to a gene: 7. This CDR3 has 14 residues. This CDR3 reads CASTETGFSYEQYF. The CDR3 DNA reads TGTGCCAGCACGGAGACAGGGTTTTCCTACGAGCAGTACTTC.

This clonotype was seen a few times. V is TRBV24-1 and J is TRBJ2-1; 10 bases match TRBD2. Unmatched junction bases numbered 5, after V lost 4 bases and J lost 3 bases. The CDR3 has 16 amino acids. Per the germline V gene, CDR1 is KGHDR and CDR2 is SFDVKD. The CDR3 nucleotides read TGTGCCACCAGTGAGCCTAGCGGGGGAAACTACAATGAGCAGTTCTTC. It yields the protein CATSEPSGGNYNEQFF.

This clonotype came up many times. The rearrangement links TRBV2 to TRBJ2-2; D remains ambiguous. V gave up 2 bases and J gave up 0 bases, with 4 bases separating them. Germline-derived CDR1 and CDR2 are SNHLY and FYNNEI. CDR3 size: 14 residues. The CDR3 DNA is TGTGCCAGCAGTGAACACCCGAACACCGGGGAGCTGTTTTTT. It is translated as CASSEHPNTGELFF.

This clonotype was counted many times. This CDR3 is CASSPFAGAKVLSSYNEQFF. The CDR3 bases are TGTGCCAGCAGCCCATTTGCCGGGGCAAAAGTCCTGAGCTCCTACAATGAGCAGTTCTTC. The chain carries TRBV7-2 and TRBJ2-1; D possibly uses TRBD1 or TRBD2 (5 bases each). Germline CDR1 reads SGHTA; CDR2 reads FQGNSA. V was shortened by 5 bases and J by 0 bases, with 26 bases between the two germline ends. The length of the CDR3 is 20 residues. The full variable domain, in which reference TRBV7-2 and TRBJ2-1 provide the parts outside the CDR3, is GAGVSQSPSNKVTEKGKDVELRCDPISGHTALYWYRQSLGQGLEFLIYFQGNSAPDKSGLPSDRFSAERTGGSVSTLTIQRTQQEDSAVYLCASSPFAGAKVLSSYNEQFFGPGTRLTVL.

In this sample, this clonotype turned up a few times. The CDR3 nucleotides read TGTGCCAGCAGTTTCACCGGAGATGGCTACACCTTC. The encoded protein is CASSFTGDGYTF. The chain is built from TRBV12-3 or TRBV12-4 and TRBJ1-2, with D unclear. This CDR3 has 12 residues. Trimming left V 3 bases short and J 6 bases short, with 8 bases between.

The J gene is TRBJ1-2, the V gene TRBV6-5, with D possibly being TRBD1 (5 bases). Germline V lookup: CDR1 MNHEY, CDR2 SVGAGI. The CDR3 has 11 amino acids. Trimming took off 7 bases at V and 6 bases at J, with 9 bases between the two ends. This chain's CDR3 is CASTLQDGYTF. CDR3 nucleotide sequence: TGTGCCAGCACGTTACAGGATGGCTACACCTTC.

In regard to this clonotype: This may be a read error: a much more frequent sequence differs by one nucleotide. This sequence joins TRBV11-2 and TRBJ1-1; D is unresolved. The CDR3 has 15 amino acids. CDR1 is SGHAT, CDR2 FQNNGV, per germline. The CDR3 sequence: CASSLVGVMNTEACF. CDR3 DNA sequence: TGTGCCAGCAGCTTAGTCGGGGTTATGAACACTGAAGCTTGCTTT. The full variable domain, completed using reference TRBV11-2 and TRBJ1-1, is EAGVAQSPRYKIIEKRQSVAFWCNPISGHATLYWYQQILGQGPKLLIQFQNNGVVDDSQLPKDRFSAERLKGVDSTLKIQPAKLEDSAVYLCASSLVGVMNTEACFGQGTRLTVV.

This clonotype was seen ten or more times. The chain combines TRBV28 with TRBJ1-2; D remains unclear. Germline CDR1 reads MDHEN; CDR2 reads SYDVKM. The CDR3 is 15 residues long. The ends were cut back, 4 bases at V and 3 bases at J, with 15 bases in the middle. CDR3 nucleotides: TGTGCCAGCAGTTCCACAGATATTGCAGACTATGGCTACACCTTC. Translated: CASSSTDIADYGYTF.

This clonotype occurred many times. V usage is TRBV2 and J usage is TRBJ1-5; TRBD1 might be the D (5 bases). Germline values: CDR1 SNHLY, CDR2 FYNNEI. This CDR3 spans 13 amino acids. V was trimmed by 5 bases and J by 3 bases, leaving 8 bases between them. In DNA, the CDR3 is TGTGCCAGCAGTCCAGGGTTCAATCAGCCCCAGCATTTT. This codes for CASSPGFNQPQHF.

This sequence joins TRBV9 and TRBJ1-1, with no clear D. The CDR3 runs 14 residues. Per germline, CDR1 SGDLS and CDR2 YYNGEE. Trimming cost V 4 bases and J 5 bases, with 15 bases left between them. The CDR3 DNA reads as TGTGCCAGCAGCTTGACCGACGGTGAGACTGAAGCTTTCTTT. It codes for CASSLTDGETEAFF.

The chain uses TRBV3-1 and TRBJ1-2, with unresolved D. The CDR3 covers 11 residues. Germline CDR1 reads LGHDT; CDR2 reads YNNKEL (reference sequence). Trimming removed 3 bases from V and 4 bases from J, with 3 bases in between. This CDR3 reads CASSHGYGYTF. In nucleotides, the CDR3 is TGTGCCAGCAGCCACGGCTATGGCTACACCTTC.